Following are 23 T cell receptor beta chains from one sample sequenced in a study of cytotoxic CD8 clonotypes in ibrutinib-treated CLL. Method: immunoSEQ multiplex PCR; TCRdb's copy keeps in-frame clones and lacks some. The data contain about 200,000 clones, about four fifths of them singletons. The specimen comprised PBMCs, sampled after 12 months of ibrutinib treatment. The receptor source for this set is a human donor with chronic lymphocytic leukemia.

The chain combines TRBV13 with TRBJ2-1; D tentatively fits TRBD1 or TRBD2 (6 bases each). This CDR3 is built from 14 residues. CDR1 is PRHDT, CDR2 FYEKMQ, per germline (reference sequence). Trimming shortened V by 8 bases and J by 6 bases, and 17 bases separated the two germline ends. CDR3 bases: TGTGCCAGCTCACGGGGGCGTCCCGTCAATGAGCAGTTCTTC. Residues: CASSRGRPVNEQFF.

V gene TRBV6-5 combines with J gene TRBJ2-1; D assignment may be TRBD1 or TRBD2 (5 bases each). The germline V gene has CDR1 MNHEY and CDR2 SVGAGI. The V end lost 4 bases, the J end lost 15 bases, and 19 bases lay between the germline ends. The CDR3 has 13 residues. The CDR3 loop is CASSSSRGPLWFF. DNA for the CDR3: TGTGCCAGCAGTTCCTCTCGGGGCCCTCTGTGGTTCTTC.

The genes are TRBV6-1 and TRBJ2-5; no firm D call. The V and J ends lost 2 bases and 1 base respectively, with 11 bases between them. Per the germline V gene, CDR1 is MNHNS and CDR2 is SASEGT. This CDR3 comprises 15 residues. The CDR3 nucleotides read TGTGCCAGCAGTGAATTAAGGCGGCTCCAAGAGACCCAGTACTTC. Its protein product is CASSELRRLQETQYF.

The gene calls are TRBV5-1 and TRBJ2-7; TRBD1 might be the D (5 bases). The V end lost 4 bases, the J end lost 2 bases, and 13 bases lay between the germline ends. This CDR3 comprises 14 residues. In germline, CDR1 is SGHRS, CDR2 YFSETQ. CDR3 in amino acids: CASSRSRAAYEQYF. In nucleotides, the CDR3 is TGCGCCAGCAGCCGTAGCAGGGCTGCCTACGAGCAGTACTTC.

The V call is TRBV25-1, the J call TRBJ2-7; D may correspond to TRBD1 or TRBD2 (6 bases each). This CDR3 spans 15 amino acids. V lost 4 bases and J lost 4, with 17 bases in between. The germline CDR1 and CDR2 sequences are MGHDK and SYGVNS. CDR3 loop: CASSVRGGRFYEQYF. The CDR3 nucleotides are TGTGCCAGCAGTGTGCGTGGGGGGCGCTTTTACGAGCAGTACTTC.

This clone has only one observation. The V and J genes are TRBV7-9 and TRBJ2-7; 8 bases map to TRBD1. J gave up 2 bases and V 5 bases, and 8 bases lay outside the gene matches. The CDR3 totals 15 residues. Germline loops: CDR1 SEHNR, CDR2 FQNEAQ (reference sequence). The CDR3 reads CASSRKGQGPYEQYF. CDR3 DNA sequence: TGTGCCAGCAGCCGAAAAGGACAGGGTCCCTACGAGCAGTACTTC.

J is TRBJ2-3 and V is TRBV5-1; D may be TRBD2 (5 bases). The CDR3 has 15 residues. Per the germline V gene, CDR1 is SGHRS and CDR2 is YFSETQ. Trimming cost V 6 bases and J 2 bases, with 16 bases left between them. The CDR3 nucleotides are TGCGCCAGCACACAGAGCGGCCACAACACAGATACGCAGTATTTT. Residues: CASTQSGHNTDTQYF.

The chain combines TRBV10-1 with TRBJ1-2; D ambiguous. V lost 5 bases, J lost 1 base, and 8 bases lay in between. CDR3 length: 13 amino acids. Germline CDR1 and CDR2: WNHNN and SYGVQD (reference sequence). CDR3 DNA: TGCGCCAGCAGTCCCAGCTATAACTATGGCTACACCTTC. This gives the protein CASSPSYNYGYTF.

About this clone itself: The sample holds other DNA sequences that translate to the same CDR3. The rearrangement joins TRBV5-6 to TRBJ1-1; D is perhaps TRBD1 (5 bases). V lost 2 bases, J lost 6 bases, and 8 bases lay in between. This CDR3 comprises 12 residues. Germline lookup yields CDR1 SGHDT and CDR2 YYEEEE. CDR3 in amino acids: CASSLRGPEAFF. As DNA, the CDR3 is TGTGCCAGCAGCTTAAGGGGTCCTGAAGCTTTCTTT. Full variable domain (outside the CDR3, taken from reference TRBV5-6 and TRBJ1-1): DAGVTQSPTHLIKTRGQQVTLRCSPKSGHDTVSWYQQALGQGPQFIFQYYEEEERQRGNFPDRFSGHQFPNYSSELNVNALLLGDSALYLCASSLRGPEAFFGQGTRLTVV.

V usage is TRBV6-6 and J usage is TRBJ1-5; TRBD1 is a possible D gene (5 bases). The CDR3 runs to 13 residues. Germline values: CDR1 MNHNY, CDR2 SVGAGI (reference sequence). Trimming took off 8 bases at V and 5 bases at J, with 13 bases between the two ends. The CDR3 loop is CASRRDADQPQHF. The CDR3 nucleotides are TGTGCCAGCCGCCGGGACGCCGATCAGCCCCAGCATTTT.

The genes are TRBV27 and TRBJ2-7; the D gene is possibly TRBD2 (5 bases). The germline V and J ends were trimmed by 6 bases and 6 bases, with 18 bases remaining between them. This CDR3 has 14 residues. Germline CDR1 and CDR2: MNHEY and SMNVEV (reference sequence). CDR3 residues: CASRFGYLAGEQYF. The CDR3, as DNA: TGTGCCAGCAGATTCGGTTATCTGGCGGGCGAGCAGTACTTC.

The chain links TRBV29-1 to TRBJ1-1, with no clear D. Per the germline V gene, CDR1 is SQVTM and CDR2 is ANQGSEA. Between the trimmed V and J ends, which lost 4 bases and 5 bases, there was a span of 17 bases. This CDR3 contains 14 residues. The CDR3 reads CSVGDVYMGTEAFF. The CDR3 bases are TGCAGCGTTGGTGACGTATACATGGGGACTGAAGCTTTCTTT.

This rearrangement joins TRBV28 to TRBJ2-1, with 8 bases fitting TRBD2. V was clipped by 7 bases and J by 8 bases; unmatched bases: 16. The CDR3 spans 16 residues. Looked up from germline, CDR1 is MDHEN and CDR2 is SYDVKM. The CDR3 bases are TGTGCCAGCAACTCCCCCGGCGGGAGGAGCGGACATGAGCAGTTCTTC. Its protein product is CASNSPGGRSGHEQFF.

The chain employs TRBV9 and TRBJ2-5; 8 bases match TRBD2. Trimming cost V 2 bases and J 1 base; bases outside gene matches: 4. The CDR3 spans 15 residues. Germline V gene lookup returns CDR1 SGDLS and CDR2 YYNGEE. DNA for the CDR3: TGTGCCAGCAGCGTTAGCGGGGCCCTCCAAGAGACCCAGTACTTC. It codes for CASSVSGALQETQYF.

V gene TRBV9 combines with J gene TRBJ1-6; D is possibly TRBD1 (6 bases). The CDR3 consists of 19 residues. CDR1 and CDR2 (germline): SGDLS, YYNGEE. V was pared by 3 bases and J by 0 bases, with 19 bases between. CDR3 in amino acids: CASSAGLGTTSSYNSPLHF. In DNA, the CDR3 is TGTGCCAGCAGCGCAGGCCTTGGGACAACGAGCTCCTATAATTCACCCCTCCACTTT. Using reference TRBV9 and TRBJ1-6 for the parts outside the CDR3, the full variable domain is DSGVTQTPKHLITATGQRVTLRCSPRSGDLSVYWYQQSLDQGLQFLIQYYNGEERAKGNILERFSAQQFPDLHSELNLSSLELGDSALYFCASSAGLGTTSSYNSPLHFGNGTRLTVT.

V gene TRBV6-1 combines with J gene TRBJ2-7; D perhaps matches TRBD2 (5 bases). The CDR3 covers 12 residues. Per the germline V gene, CDR1 is MNHNS and CDR2 is SASEGT. The V gene lost 6 bases and the J gene lost 6 bases, with 12 bases spanning the gap. The CDR3 spells CASSATGFEQYF. CDR3 nucleotide sequence: TGTGCCAGCAGCGCAACGGGGTTCGAGCAGTACTTC.

V gene TRBV28 combines with J gene TRBJ1-2; 10 nucleotides align to TRBD1. The CDR3 contains 12 residues. Germline V gene sequence: CDR1 MDHEN, CDR2 SYDVKM. With 7 bases clipped from V and 8 bases from J, the junction kept 4 bases outside the gene matches. In DNA, the CDR3 is TGTGCCAGCAAGACAGGGGGCTTGGGCTACACCTTC. It specifies CASKTGGLGYTF.

This sequence joins TRBV27 and TRBJ2-2, with 11 bases identical to TRBD1. CDR1 is MNHEY, CDR2 SMNVEV, per germline (reference sequence). The CDR3 covers 16 residues. Unmatched junction bases numbered 8, after V lost 2 bases and J lost 9 bases. The CDR3 reads CASSLLRDRGVRELFF. Here the CDR3 DNA reads TGTGCCAGCAGTTTACTCCGGGACAGGGGGGTACGGGAGCTGTTTTTT.

V gene TRBV6-1 combines with J gene TRBJ1-4; a possible D gene is TRBD1 (5 bases). Germline CDR1 MNHNS, CDR2 SASEGT. Trimming cost V 3 bases and J 11 bases, with 19 bases left between them. CDR3 length: 15 amino acids. CDR3 protein: CASSDFGQGQGKLFF. The CDR3 DNA sequence: TGTGCCAGCAGTGATTTTGGTCAGGGCCAAGGGAAACTGTTTTTT.

CDR3 in DNA: TGTGCCAGCCGGGGGGTAGCAGCAGATACGCAGTATTTT. This sequence encodes CASRGVAADTQYF. The chain joins TRBV11-3 to TRBJ2-3; TRBD2 matches at 7 bases. CDR3 size: 13 residues. Germline V gene lookup returns CDR1 SGHNT and CDR2 YENEEA. Unmatched junction bases numbered 6, after V lost 8 bases and J lost 4 bases.

The chain couples TRBV5-1 to TRBJ2-1, with a possible D match to TRBD1 (6 bases). The CDR3 is 13 residues long. Germline-derived CDR1 and CDR2 are SGHRS and YFSETQ. Trimming pared 9 bases from V and 5 bases from J, leaving 15 bases between. CDR3 loop: CATYRDTNNEQFF. The CDR3 DNA follows: TGCGCCACCTACCGGGACACAAACAATGAGCAGTTCTTC.

V and J are TRBV9 and TRBJ2-1, with D perhaps matching TRBD1 (6 bases). The germline V gene has CDR1 SGDLS and CDR2 YYNGEE. Between the trimmed V and J ends, which lost 0 bases and 8 bases, there was a span of 15 bases. The length of the CDR3 is 15 residues. In nucleotides, the CDR3 is TGTGCCAGCAGCGTAGACCAAAGGGGGATTGATGAGCAGTTCTTC. Amino acid sequence: CASSVDQRGIDEQFF.

The chain couples TRBV9 to TRBJ2-2; D unresolved. CDR1 is SGDLS, CDR2 YYNGEE, per germline. The germline V and J ends were trimmed by 0 bases and 1 base, with 13 bases remaining between them. This CDR3 has 17 residues. This CDR3 is CASSVEGSGGNTGELFF. CDR3 sequence (DNA): TGTGCCAGCAGCGTAGAGGGATCCGGCGGGAACACCGGGGAGCTGTTTTTT.